The entry below gives a single TCR beta chain sequence along with its context. Its target is unknown. The data derive from a study of cytomegalovirus exposure and HLA in healthy donors. The study, taken as a whole, reports: TCR beta V- and J-gene trimming, according to a later analysis, was linked to a missense DCLRE1C variant.

This CDR3 is 18 amino acids long. V was clipped by 3 bases and J by 1 base, with 21 bases between them. Germline V gives CDR1 SNHLY, CDR2 FYNNEI. PCR involved 60 Vbeta and 13 Jbeta primers. Using immunoSEQ multiplex PCR, the repertoire was profiled, and TCRdb retains in-frame clones only, with some absent. The repertoire table contains tens of thousands of clones. The material sequenced was PBMCs. The rearrangement uses TRBV2 and TRBJ1-1, with D tentatively TRBD1 (6 bases). The sequence was obtained from a woman in her 30s in good health and CMV-seronegative. The chain's CDR3 is CASSDGRGAPSPNTEAFF. CDR3 nucleotide sequence: TGTGCCAGCAGTGATGGCAGGGGTGCCCCCTCACCGAACACTGAAGCTTTCTTT.